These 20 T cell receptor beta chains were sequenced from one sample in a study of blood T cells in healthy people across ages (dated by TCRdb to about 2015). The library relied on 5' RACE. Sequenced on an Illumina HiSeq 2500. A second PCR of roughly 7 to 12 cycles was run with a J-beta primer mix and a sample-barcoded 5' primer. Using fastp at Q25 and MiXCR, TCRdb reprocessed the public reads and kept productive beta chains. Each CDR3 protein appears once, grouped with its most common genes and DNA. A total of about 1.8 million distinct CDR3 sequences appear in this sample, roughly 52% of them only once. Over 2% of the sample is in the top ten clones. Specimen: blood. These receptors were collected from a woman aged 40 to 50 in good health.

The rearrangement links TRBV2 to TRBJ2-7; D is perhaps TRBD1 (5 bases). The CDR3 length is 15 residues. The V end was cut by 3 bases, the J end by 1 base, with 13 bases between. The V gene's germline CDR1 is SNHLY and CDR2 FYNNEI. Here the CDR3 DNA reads TGTGCCAGCAGTGATCAGGGAAGAGAATCCTACGAGCAGTACTTC. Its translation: CASSDQGRESYEQYF.

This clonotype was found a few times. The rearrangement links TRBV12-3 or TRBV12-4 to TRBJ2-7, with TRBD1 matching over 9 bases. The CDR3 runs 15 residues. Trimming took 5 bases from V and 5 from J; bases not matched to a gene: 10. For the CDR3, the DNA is TGTGCCAGCAGTCCGGAGGGACAGGGTTCCCACGAGCAGTACTTC. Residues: CASSPEGQGSHEQYF.

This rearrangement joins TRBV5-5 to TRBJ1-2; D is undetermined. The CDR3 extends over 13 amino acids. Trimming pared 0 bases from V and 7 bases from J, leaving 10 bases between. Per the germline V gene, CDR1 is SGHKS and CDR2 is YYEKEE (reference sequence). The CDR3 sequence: CASSLDGLGGYTF. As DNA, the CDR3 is TGTGCCAGCAGCTTGGACGGCCTCGGTGGCTACACCTTC.

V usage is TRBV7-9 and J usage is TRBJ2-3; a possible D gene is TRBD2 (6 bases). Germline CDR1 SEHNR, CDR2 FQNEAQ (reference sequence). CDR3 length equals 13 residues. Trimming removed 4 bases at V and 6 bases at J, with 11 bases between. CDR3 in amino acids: CASSSEGMDTQYF. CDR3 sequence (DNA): TGTGCCAGCAGCTCGGAGGGGATGGATACGCAGTATTTT.

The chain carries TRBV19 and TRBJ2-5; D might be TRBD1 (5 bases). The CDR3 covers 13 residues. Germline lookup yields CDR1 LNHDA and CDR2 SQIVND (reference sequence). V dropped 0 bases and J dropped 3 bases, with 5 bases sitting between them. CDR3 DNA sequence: TGTGCCAGTAGTATAGAAGGGGAAGAGACCCAGTACTTC. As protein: CASSIEGEETQYF.

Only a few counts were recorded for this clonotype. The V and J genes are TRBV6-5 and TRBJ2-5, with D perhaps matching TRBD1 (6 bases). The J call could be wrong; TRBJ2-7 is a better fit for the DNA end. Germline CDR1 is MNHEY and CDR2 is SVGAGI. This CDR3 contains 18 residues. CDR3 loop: CASSYSMDSRAVSYEQYF. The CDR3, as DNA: TGTGCCAGCAGTTACTCGATGGACAGCCGCGCTGTTTCCTACGAGCAGTACTTC.

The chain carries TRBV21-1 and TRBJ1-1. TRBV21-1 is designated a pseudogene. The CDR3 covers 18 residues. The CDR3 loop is CASSNLPGLRWEITEAFF. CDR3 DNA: TGTGCCAGCAGCAACTTACCGGGACTCCGATGGGAAATCACTGAAGCTTTCTTT.

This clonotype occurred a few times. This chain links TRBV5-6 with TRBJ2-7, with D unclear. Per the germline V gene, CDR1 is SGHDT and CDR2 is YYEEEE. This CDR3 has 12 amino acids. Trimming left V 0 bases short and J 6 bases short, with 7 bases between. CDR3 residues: CASSLESLEQYF. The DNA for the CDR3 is TGTGCCAGCAGCTTGGAATCACTCGAGCAGTACTTC.

The CDR3 loop is CASSLAGQVLHEQFF. In nucleotides, the CDR3 is TGTGCCAGCAGCTTAGCCGGACAGGTGCTGCATGAGCAGTTCTTC. The chain combines TRBV7-8 with TRBJ2-1; 7 bases align to TRBD1. Germline values: CDR1 SGHVS, CDR2 FQNEAQ. V trimming: 0 bases; J trimming: 8 bases; junction bases outside the gene matches: 7. The CDR3 has 15 residues.

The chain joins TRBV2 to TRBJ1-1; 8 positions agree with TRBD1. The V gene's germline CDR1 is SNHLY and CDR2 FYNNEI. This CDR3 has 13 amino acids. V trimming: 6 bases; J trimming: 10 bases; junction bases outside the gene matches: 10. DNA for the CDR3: TGTGCCAGCAGCGGACAGGGCAGTTTCGGAGCTTTCTTT. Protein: CASSGQGSFGAFF.

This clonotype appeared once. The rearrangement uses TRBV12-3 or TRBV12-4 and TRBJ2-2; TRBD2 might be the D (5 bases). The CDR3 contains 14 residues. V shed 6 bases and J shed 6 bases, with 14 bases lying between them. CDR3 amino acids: CASSEREGSGELFF. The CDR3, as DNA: TGTGCCAGCAGCGAACGGGAAGGGTCCGGGGAGCTGTTTTTT.

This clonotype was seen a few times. CDR3 bases: TGTGCCAGCAGTTACCAGGCAGCCTACAATGAGCAGTTCTTC. The encoded protein is CASSYQAAYNEQFF. The chain recombines TRBV6-6 with TRBJ2-1; D is unclear. Trimming cost V 2 bases and J 2 bases, with 7 bases left between them. The CDR3 sequence is 14 residues long. CDR1 is MNHNY and CDR2 is SVGAGI in the germline V gene (reference sequence).

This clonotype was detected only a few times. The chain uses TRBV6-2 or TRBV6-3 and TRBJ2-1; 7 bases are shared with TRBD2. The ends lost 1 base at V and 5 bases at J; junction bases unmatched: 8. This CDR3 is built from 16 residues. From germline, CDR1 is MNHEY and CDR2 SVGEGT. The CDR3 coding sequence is TGTGCCAGCAGTTACTACTTAGCGGGTGCTAACAATGAGCAGTTCTTC. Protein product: CASSYYLAGANNEQFF.

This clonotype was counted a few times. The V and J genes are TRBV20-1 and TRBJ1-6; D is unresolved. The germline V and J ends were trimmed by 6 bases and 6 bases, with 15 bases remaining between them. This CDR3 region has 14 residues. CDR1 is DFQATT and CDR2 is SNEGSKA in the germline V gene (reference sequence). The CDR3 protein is CSADGVIGNSPLHF. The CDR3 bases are TGCAGTGCCGACGGGGTCATCGGTAATTCACCCCTCCACTTT.

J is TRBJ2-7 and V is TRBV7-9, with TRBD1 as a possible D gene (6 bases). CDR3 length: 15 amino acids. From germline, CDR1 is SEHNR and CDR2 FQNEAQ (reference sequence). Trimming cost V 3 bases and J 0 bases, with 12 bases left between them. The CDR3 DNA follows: TGTGCCAGCAGCTTCTCAACAGGGAGCTCCTACGAGCAGTACTTC. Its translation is CASSFSTGSSYEQYF.

The CDR3 reads CASSQGLGTGGYTF. The CDR3 nucleotides are TGCGCCAGCAGCCAAGGTTTAGGTACGGGTGGCTACACCTTC. J is TRBJ1-2 and V is TRBV4-1, with D unclear. Trimming shortened V by 1 base and J by 7 bases, and 13 bases separated the two germline ends. This CDR3 has 14 residues. Germline CDR1 MGHRA, CDR2 YSYEKL.

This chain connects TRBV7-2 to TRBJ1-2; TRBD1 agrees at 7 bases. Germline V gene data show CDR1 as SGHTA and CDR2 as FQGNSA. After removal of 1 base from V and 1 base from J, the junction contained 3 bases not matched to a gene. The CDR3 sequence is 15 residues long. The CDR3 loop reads CASSLGGTVNYGYTF. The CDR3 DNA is TGTGCCAGCAGCTTAGGGGGGACAGTTAACTATGGCTACACCTTC.

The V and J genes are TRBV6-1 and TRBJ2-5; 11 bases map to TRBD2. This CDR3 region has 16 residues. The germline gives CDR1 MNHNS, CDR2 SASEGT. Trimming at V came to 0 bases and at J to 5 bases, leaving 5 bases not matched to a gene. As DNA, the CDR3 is TGTGCCAGCAGTGAAGCCCTAGCGGGGGGTGCGGAGACCCAGTACTTC. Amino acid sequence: CASSEALAGGAETQYF.

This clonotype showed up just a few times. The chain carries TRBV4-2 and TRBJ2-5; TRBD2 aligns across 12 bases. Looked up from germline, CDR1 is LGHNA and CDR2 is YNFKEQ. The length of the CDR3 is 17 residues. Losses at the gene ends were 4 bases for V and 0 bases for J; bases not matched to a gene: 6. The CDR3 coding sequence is TGTGCCAGCAGCCGGAGGACTAGCGGGGTTAACCAAGAGACCCAGTACTTC. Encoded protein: CASSRRTSGVNQETQYF.

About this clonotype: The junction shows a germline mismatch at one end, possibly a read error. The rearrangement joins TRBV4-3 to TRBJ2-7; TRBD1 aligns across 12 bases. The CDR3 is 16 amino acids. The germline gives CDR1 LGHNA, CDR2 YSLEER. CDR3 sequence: CANSQGTGGGRCEQYF. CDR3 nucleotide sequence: TGCGCCAACAGCCAAGGGACAGGGGGCGGGAGGTGCGAGCAGTACTTC.